The 4 T cell receptor beta chains below all came from one sample that was sequenced in a study of shared clonotypes between healthy human individuals (TCRdb year 2020). Libraries were prepared through the immunoSEQ multiplex PCR assay. Here the immuneACCESS table is served through TCRdb, limited to in-frame sequences with V and J called. Missing clones are a known gap in these copies; in checked studies unresolved V genes cover under half, and the rest lacks a known reason. Within this sample are roughly 2.6 million clones, with approximately 90% of them counted one time only. Of the sample, around 0.14% falls within the top ten clones. Sequencing was carried out using naive CD4+ T cells sorted from blood. In light of the paper, this sample's cell subset or site label describes: CD45RA+ positively selected. The receptor source for this set is a young man in good health.

This clone came up once. CDR3 loop: CASSEYLENTGELFF. The CDR3 DNA reads TGTGCCAGCAGTGAGTACCTTGAGAACACCGGGGAGCTGTTTTTT. The chain employs TRBV6-4 and TRBJ2-2, with D uncertain. Trimming took off 3 bases at V and 1 base at J, with 9 bases between the two ends. The CDR3 totals 15 residues. Germline V gene sequence: CDR1 MRHNA, CDR2 SNTAGT.

This clone has just one count. V and J are TRBV5-1 and TRBJ2-1; 10 bases line up with TRBD2. Losses at the gene ends were 6 bases for V and 8 bases for J; bases not matched to a gene: 11. CDR3 length: 15 amino acids. From germline, CDR1 is SGHRS and CDR2 YFSETQ. The CDR3 sequence: CASTLPSGGVDEQFF. CDR3 bases: TGCGCCAGCACCCTGCCCAGCGGGGGGGTTGATGAGCAGTTCTTC.

The chain couples TRBV12-5 to TRBJ2-7, with D unclear. Germline CDR1 reads LGHNT; CDR2 reads FRNRAP. This CDR3 region has 12 residues. The V end lost 4 bases, the J end lost 1 base, and 5 bases lay between the germline ends. CDR3 region: CASGSNSYEQYF. The CDR3 region has the DNA TGTGCTAGTGGTTCGAATTCCTACGAGCAGTACTTC.

The chain couples TRBV7-7 to TRBJ2-3, with 10 bases that match TRBD1. Losses at the gene ends were 11 bases for V and 4 bases for J; bases not matched to a gene: 3. CDR3 length: 12 residues. Germline V gives CDR1 SSHAT, CDR2 FNYEAQ (reference sequence). The CDR3 DNA reads as TGTGCCGTGACAGGGGGCGCAGATACGCAGTATTTT. It yields the protein CAVTGGADTQYF.